This T cell receptor (beta chain) was captured by sequencing in a study of Ad26.COV2.S vaccination and SARS-CoV-2 variants. Indicated treatment: roughly 18 received Ad26.COV2.S at low or high dose, single or two shots; roughly five received placebo; per-sample allocation not given. Day 63 after the first injection of vaccine or placebo was the sampling time. The table came from immunoSEQ multiplex PCR; TCRdb's copy has only in-frame clones and leaves some out. The sample holds fewer than 400,000 clones; about 82% are singletons and the top ten take around 2%. The TCR comes from a person aged 18-65 years who received the Ad26.COV2.S COVID-19 vaccine or a placebo. The source was peripheral blood, collected in a trial of Ad26.COV2.S vaccine versus placebo.

In DNA form, the CDR3 reads TGTGCCAGTAGTATAGAGGGGGTTGTCGGTGGCTACACCTTC. This translates into CASSIEGVVGGYTF. This chain connects TRBV19 to TRBJ1-2; TRBD1 is a possible D gene (5 bases). Germline CDR1 reads LNHDA; CDR2 reads SQIVND (reference sequence). The CDR3 has 14 residues. Trimming pared 0 bases from V and 7 bases from J, leaving 12 bases between.